The clone carrying this T cell receptor (beta chain) was found a few times. What it binds is not known. Trimming pared 10 bases from V and 11 bases from J, leaving 11 bases between. The CDR3 is 9 residues long. Germline V gene lookup returns CDR1 MNHNS and CDR2 SASEGT. These data belong to a study of graft-versus-host responses after intestinal transplantation. Study at large: Anti-thymocyte globulin served as induction for all recipients, who then took tacrolimus and steroids for roughly 3 years.

Sequencing was performed with immunoSEQ multiplex PCR; in TCRdb, only in-frame clones are kept and a portion is missing. The table records over 100,000 clones, just under 95% of them present only once. Whole-study results and caveats: Detection of GvH clones occurred in recipient marrow, and some had their first appearance in ileum or blood. Individuals who had graft-donor T cell macrochimerism had allografts that showed high graft-versus-host to host-versus-graft clonal ratios.

The chain recombines TRBV6-1 with TRBJ1-1; D is undetermined. Sample: unstimulated CD8+ T cells sorted from spleen or lymph node cells, taken before transplant. The sequence was obtained from a human donor who was the organ donor for an intestinal transplant. CDR3 DNA sequence: TGTGCCACCGAGCCATGGGCTTTCTTT. This gives the protein CATEPWAFF.